This is a list of T cell receptor beta chains from one sample in a study of blood T cells in healthy people across ages. TCRdb redid the calling of the 5' RACE reads with MiXCR, one entry per CDR3 protein. The data show approximately 790,000 distinct CDR3 sequences, with approximately 59% seen just once and 28% held by the top ten. Sequences were obtained from blood. These receptors originate from a man younger than 45 in good health. Both conserved end residues are trimmed from each CDR3.

j_call	v_call	cdr3_aa
TRBJ2-2	TRBV12-3/TRBV12-4	ASSLGGGELF
TRBJ2-3	TRBV6-4	ASSETSGGADTQY
TRBJ2-1	TRBV7-9	ASSFTGVHEQF
TRBJ2-7	TRBV20-1	SATSAGTSLPYEQY
TRBJ2-1	TRBV7-9	ASSLGLAATYNEQF
TRBJ2-3	TRBV10-3	AISGTQGTDTQY
TRBJ1-4	TRBV12-3/TRBV12-4	ASSLRQGTEKLF
TRBJ2-1	TRBV11-2	ASSLTPHKVARVYNEQF
TRBJ2-1	TRBV28	ASSPMGSSYNEQF
TRBJ2-2	TRBV7-2	VSILSGRSGELF
-	TRBV29-1	SGGTRETQY
TRBJ2-5	TRBV6-6	ASSYGAQGYQETQY
TRBJ1-2	TRBV12-3/TRBV12-4	ASNGGRQGYT
TRBJ1-2	TRBV6-2/TRBV6-3	ASSYGTGGAYGYT
TRBJ1-1	TRBV6-2/TRBV6-3	ASSQTGNRNTEAF
TRBJ1-6	TRBV12-3/TRBV12-4	TSSSGDTRGYNSPLH
TRBJ2-2	TRBV30	AWSGVGELF
TRBJ2-3	TRBV4-2	ASSQDRRQGLVDTQY
TRBJ1-1	TRBV5-1	ASMRGTGGSEAF
TRBJ2-7	TRBV4-3	ASSQGRSYEQY
TRBJ2-4	TRBV9	ASSVNRQGANIQY
TRBJ2-1	TRBV20-1	SARRIARNEQF
TRBJ1-2	TRBV20-1	SATDMYGYT
TRBJ2-1	TRBV6-2/TRBV6-3	ASSHTGTSFSSYNEQF
TRBJ2-1	TRBV4-3	ASSQDGYQYNEQF
TRBJ2-1	TRBV27	ASSLLAGALLGQF
TRBJ2-5	TRBV20-1	SARGFTGSSGGPGETQY
TRBJ1-1	TRBV7-9	ASSRGRGDRENTEAF
TRBJ2-1	TRBV9	ASSAELAAAGQF
TRBJ2-5	TRBV2	ASARYQETQY
TRBJ2-1	TRBV20-1	SAPGASGGNEQF
TRBJ1-5	TRBV4-1	ASSHTRAYQPQH
TRBJ2-7	TRBV5-1	ASSRSGTGPYEQY
TRBJ2-7	TRBV9	ASSVDPNGELYEQY
TRBJ2-1	TRBV9	ASSVGGGGLVNEQF
TRBJ2-5	TRBV7-2	ASSFPTGHTWGTQY
TRBJ2-4	TRBV7-2	ASSKTSGDGNIQY